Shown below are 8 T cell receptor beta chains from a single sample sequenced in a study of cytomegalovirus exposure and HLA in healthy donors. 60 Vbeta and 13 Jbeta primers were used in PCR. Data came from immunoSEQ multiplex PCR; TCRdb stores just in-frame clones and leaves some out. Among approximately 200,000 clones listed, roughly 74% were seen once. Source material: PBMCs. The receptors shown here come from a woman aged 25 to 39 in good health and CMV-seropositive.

CDR3 in amino acids: CASSPGGFNEKLFF. Written as DNA, the CDR3 is TGTGCCAGCAGCCCAGGGGGTTTTAATGAAAAACTGTTTTTT. V is TRBV5-8 and J is TRBJ1-4; 7 bases line up with TRBD1. The V gene's germline CDR1 is SGHTS and CDR2 YDEGEE. This CDR3 is built from 14 residues. V lost 4 bases to trimming and J lost 4 bases; unmatched junction nucleotides: 4.

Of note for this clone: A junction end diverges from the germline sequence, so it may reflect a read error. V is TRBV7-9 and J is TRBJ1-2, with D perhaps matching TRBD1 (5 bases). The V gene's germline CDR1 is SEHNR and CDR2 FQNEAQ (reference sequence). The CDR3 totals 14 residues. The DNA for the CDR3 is TGTTCCAGCAGCTTAGGACGGGGGGAAGGAGGCTACACCTTC. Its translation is CSSSLGRGEGGYTF.

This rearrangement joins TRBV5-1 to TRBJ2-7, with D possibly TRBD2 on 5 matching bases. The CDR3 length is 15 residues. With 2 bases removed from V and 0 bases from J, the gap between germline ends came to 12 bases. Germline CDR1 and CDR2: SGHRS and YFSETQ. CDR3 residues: CASSFGGSNSYEQYF. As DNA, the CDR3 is TGCGCCAGCAGCTTCGGTGGGAGTAACTCCTACGAGCAGTACTTC.

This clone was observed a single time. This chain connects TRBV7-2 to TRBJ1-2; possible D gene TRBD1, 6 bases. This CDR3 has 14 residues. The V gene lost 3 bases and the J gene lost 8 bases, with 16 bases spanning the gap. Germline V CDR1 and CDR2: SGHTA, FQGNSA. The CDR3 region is CASSFPTGFGGYTF. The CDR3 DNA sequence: TGTGCCAGCAGCTTTCCTACAGGGTTCGGGGGCTACACCTTC.

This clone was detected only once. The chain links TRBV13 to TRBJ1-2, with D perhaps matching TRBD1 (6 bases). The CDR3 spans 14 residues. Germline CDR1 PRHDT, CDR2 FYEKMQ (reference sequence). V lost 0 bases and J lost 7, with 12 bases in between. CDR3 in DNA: TGTGCCAGCAGCTTAGGGCAGGGGATTCGTGGCTACACCTTC. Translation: CASSLGQGIRGYTF.

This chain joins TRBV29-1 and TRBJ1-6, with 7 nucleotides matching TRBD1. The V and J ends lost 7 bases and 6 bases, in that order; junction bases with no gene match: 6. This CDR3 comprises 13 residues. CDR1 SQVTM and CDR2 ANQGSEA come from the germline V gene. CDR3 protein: CSGQTGPNSPLHF. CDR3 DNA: TGCAGCGGACAGACAGGGCCTAATTCACCCCTCCACTTT.

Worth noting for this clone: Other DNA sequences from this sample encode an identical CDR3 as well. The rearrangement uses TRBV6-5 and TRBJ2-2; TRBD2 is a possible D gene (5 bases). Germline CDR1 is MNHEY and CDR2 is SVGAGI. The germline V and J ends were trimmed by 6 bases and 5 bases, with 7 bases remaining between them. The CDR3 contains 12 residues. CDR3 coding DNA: TGTGCCAGCAGCCGCGGGACCGGGGAGCTGTTTTTT. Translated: CASSRGTGELFF.

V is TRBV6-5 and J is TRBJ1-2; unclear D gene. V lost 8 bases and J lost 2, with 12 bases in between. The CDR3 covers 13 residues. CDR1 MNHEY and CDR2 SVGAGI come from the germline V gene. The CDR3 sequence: CASRRVANYGYTF. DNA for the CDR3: TGTGCCAGCCGCAGAGTAGCCAACTATGGCTACACCTTC.